This TCR beta chain was observed in a study of blood T cell repertoires in COVID-19. Study details: There were acute and convalescent COVID-19 samples, and they came from the United States, Italy and Spain. T cells, B-cell-depleted T cells, or PBMCs supplied cDNA or gDNA.

Authors' methods: The authors estimated nucleated cell counts from reference gene primer amplification. Data came from immunoSEQ multiplex PCR; TCRdb stores just in-frame clones and leaves some out. The DNA gave D and trimming, while V, J and clone size come from that table. The sample lists some 200,000 clones, more than 70% occurring once. It was during active infection that Seattle patients were enrolled and then longitudinally followed. The CDR3 spans 15 residues. Trimming cost V 6 bases and J 2 bases, with 17 bases left between them. Germline V gene lookup returns CDR1 MNHEY and CDR2 SMNVEV (reference sequence).

The chain is built from TRBV27 and TRBJ2-7, with a weak D call TRBD2 (6 bases). This TCR was sampled from a man in his fifties or sixties with COVID-19, enrolled during active disease. Sequences were obtained from peripheral blood. This chain's CDR3 is CASRSPGEPPYEQYF. CDR3 in DNA: TGTGCCAGCAGGTCCCCGGGAGAACCTCCCTACGAGCAGTACTTC.